This T cell receptor beta chain was identified in a study of cytomegalovirus exposure and HLA in healthy donors. Study-wide background: In an earlier analysis, 95 million to 140 million unique TCR beta sequences were found from some 180 million T cells.

PCR was performed using 60 Vbeta and 13 Jbeta primers. TCRdb's table, derived via immunoSEQ multiplex PCR, lists solely in-frame clones and lacks some. The sample has around 90,000 clones, roughly 60% seen once. In regard to this clone: Its antigen is not identified.

With 5 bases removed from V and 1 base from J, the gap between germline ends came to 21 bases. This CDR3 spans 17 amino acids. Germline CDR1 reads SGHAT; CDR2 reads FQNNGV. Findings and limits, study-wide: Immune exposure information available was restricted to CMV serostatus.

The chain carries TRBV11-2 and TRBJ2-7; a possible D gene is TRBD1 (5 bases). The sequence was collected from a boy aged 5-17 years in good health and CMV-seropositive. Sequences were obtained from PBMCs. CDR3 amino acids: CASSPLGRREKSYEQYF. The CDR3 bases are TGTGCCAGCAGCCCGCTGGGGCGGAGAGAGAAATCCTACGAGCAGTACTTC.